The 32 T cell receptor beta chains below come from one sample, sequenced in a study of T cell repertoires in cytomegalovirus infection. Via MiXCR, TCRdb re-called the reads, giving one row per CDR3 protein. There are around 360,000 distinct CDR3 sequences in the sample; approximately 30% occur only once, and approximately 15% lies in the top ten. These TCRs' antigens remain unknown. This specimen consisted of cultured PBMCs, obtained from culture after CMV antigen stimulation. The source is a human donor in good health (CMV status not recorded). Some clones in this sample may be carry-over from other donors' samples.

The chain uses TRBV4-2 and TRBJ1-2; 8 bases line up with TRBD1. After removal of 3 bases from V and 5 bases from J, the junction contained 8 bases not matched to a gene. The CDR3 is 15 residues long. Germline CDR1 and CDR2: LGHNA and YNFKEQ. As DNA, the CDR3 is TGTGCCAGCAGCCATCCGACAGGGGAAGGGTATGGCTACACCTTC. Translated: CASSHPTGEGYGYTF.

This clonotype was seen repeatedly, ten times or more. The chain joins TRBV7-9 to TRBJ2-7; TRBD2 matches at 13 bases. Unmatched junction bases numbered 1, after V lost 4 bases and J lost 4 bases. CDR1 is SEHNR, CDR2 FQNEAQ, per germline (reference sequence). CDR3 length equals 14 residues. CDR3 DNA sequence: TGTGCCAGCAGCTGGGGACTAGCGGGGTACGAGCAGTACTTC. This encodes CASSWGLAGYEQYF.

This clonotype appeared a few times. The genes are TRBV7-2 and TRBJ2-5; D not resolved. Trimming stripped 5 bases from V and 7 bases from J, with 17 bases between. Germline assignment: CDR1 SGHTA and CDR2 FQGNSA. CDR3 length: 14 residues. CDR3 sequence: CASSPRRSSGTQYF. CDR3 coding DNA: TGTGCCAGCAGCCCTCGACGCTCCTCGGGGACCCAGTACTTC.

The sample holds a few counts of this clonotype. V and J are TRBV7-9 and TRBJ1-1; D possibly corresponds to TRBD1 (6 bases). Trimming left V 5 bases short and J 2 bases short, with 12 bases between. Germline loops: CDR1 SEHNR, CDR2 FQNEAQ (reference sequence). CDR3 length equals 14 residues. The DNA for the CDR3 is TGTGCCAGCAGCGCGAGGGGGTCTAACACTGAAGCTTTCTTT. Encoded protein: CASSARGSNTEAFF.

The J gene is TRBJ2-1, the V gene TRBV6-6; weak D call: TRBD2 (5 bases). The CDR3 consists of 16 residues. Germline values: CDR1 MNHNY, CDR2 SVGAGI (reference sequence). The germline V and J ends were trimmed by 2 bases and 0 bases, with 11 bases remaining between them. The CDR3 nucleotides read TGTGCCAGCAGTTACCTGCGGGCGAGCTCCTACAATGAGCAGTTCTTC. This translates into CASSYLRASSYNEQFF.

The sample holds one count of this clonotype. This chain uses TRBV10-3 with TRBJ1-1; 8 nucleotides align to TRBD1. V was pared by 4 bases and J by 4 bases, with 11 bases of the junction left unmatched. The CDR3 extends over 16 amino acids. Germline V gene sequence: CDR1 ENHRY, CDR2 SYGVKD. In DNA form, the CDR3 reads TGTGCCATCAGTGGGACAGGGAGTAATTTGGGCACTGAAGCTTTCTTT. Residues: CAISGTGSNLGTEAFF.

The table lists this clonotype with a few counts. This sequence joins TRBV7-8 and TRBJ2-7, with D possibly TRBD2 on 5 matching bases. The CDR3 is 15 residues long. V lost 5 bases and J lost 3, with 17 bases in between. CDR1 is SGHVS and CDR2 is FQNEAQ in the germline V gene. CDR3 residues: CASSLRRAAGYEQYV. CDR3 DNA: TGTGCCAGCAGCCTCCGGCGGGCTGCTGGCTACGAGCAGTACGTC.

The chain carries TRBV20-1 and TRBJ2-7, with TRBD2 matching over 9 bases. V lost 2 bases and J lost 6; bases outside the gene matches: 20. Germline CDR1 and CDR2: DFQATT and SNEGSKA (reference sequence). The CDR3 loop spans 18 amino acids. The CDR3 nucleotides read TGCAGTGCTAGATCTCCGAGGGCGGGAGGGCCGGGGGCGAGCGAGCAGTACTTC. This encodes CSARSPRAGGPGASEQYF.

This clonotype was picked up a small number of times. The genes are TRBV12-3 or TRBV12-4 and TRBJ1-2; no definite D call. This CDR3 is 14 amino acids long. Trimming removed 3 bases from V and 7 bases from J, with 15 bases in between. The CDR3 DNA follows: TGTGCCAGCAGTTTCTATTTGGGGTCAAGTGGCTACACCTTC. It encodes CASSFYLGSSGYTF.

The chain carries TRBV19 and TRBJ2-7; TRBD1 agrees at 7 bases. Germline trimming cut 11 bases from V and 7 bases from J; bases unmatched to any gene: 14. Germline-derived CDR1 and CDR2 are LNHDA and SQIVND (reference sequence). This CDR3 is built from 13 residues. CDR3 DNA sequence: TGTGCCTCTAAAGGGCGGACCAGGGGGGAGCAGTACTTC. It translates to CASKGRTRGEQYF. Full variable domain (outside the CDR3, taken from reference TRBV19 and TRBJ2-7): DGGITQSPKYLFRKEGQNVTLSCEQNLNHDAMYWYRQDPGQGLRLIYYSQIVNDFQKGDIAEGYSVSREKKESFPLTVTSAQKNPTAFYLCASKGRTRGEQYFGPGTRLTVT.

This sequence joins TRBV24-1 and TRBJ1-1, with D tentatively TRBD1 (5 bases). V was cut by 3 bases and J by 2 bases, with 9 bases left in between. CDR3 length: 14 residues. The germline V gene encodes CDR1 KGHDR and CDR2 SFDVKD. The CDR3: CATSDRTPNTEAFF. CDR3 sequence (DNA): TGTGCCACCAGTGATAGGACACCAAACACTGAAGCTTTCTTT.

In DNA, the CDR3 is TGTGCCAGCAGCTTAGACGGGGGGCTCGGGCAGCCCCAGCATTTT. Its protein is CASSLDGGLGQPQHF. The V gene is TRBV7-2, the J gene TRBJ1-5; D might be TRBD1 (6 bases). The germline CDR1 and CDR2 sequences are SGHTA and FQGNSA. CDR3 size: 15 residues. The V end lost 1 base, the J end lost 7 bases, and 14 bases lay between the germline ends.

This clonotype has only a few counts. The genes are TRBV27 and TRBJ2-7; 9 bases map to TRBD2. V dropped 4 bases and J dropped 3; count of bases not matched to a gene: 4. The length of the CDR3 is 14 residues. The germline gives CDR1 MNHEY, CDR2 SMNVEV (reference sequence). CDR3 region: CASSYSGGLYEQYF. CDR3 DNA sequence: TGTGCCAGCAGTTATAGCGGGGGACTCTACGAGCAGTACTTC.

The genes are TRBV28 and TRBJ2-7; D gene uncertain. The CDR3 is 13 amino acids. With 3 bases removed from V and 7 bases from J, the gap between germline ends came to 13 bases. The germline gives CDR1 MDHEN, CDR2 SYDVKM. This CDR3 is CASSFFRLGEQYF. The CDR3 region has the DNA TGTGCCAGCAGTTTTTTCCGCTTGGGAGAGCAGTACTTC. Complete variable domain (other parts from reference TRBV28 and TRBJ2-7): DVKVTQSSRYLVKRTGEKVFLECVQDMDHENMFWYRQDPGLGLRLIYFSYDVKMKEKGDIPEGYSVSREKKERFSLILESASTNQTSMYLCASSFFRLGEQYFGPGTRLTVT.

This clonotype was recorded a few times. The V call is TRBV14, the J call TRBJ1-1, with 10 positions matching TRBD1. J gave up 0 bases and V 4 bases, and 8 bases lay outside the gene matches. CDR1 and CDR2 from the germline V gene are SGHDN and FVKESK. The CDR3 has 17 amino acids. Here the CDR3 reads CASSPPGTGVMNTEAFF. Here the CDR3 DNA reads TGTGCCAGCAGCCCACCCGGGACAGGGGTCATGAACACTGAAGCTTTCTTT. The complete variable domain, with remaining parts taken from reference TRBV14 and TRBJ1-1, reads EAGVTQFPSHSVIEKGQTVTLRCDPISGHDNLYWYRRVMGKEIKFLLHFVKESKQDESGMPNNRFLAERTGGTYSTLKVQPAELEDSGVYFCASSPPGTGVMNTEAFFGQGTRLTVV.

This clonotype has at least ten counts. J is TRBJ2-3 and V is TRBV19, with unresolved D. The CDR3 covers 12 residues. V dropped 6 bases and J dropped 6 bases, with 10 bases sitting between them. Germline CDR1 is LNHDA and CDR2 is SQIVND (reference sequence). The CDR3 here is CASSPTRDTQYF. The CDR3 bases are TGTGCCAGTAGCCCAACTCGGGATACGCAGTATTTT.

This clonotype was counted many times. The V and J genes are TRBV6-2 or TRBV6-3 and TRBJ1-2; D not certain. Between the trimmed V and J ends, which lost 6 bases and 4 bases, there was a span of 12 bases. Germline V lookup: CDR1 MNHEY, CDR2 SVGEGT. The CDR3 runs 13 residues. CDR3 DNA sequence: TGTGCCAGCAGATGGACCGCAACCTATGGCTACACCTTC. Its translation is CASRWTATYGYTF.

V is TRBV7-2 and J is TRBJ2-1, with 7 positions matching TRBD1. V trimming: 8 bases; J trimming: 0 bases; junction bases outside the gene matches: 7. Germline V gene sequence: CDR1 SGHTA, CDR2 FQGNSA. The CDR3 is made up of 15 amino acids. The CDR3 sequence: CASGLAGGSYNEQFF. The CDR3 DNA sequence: TGTGCCAGCGGCCTTGCAGGGGGCTCCTACAATGAGCAGTTCTTC.

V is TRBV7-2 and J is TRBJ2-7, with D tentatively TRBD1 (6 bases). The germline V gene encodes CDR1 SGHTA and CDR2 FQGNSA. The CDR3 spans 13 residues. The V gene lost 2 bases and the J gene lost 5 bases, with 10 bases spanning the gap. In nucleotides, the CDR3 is TGTGCCAGCAGCTTAAACAGGGCCCACGAGCAGTACGTC. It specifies CASSLNRAHEQYV.

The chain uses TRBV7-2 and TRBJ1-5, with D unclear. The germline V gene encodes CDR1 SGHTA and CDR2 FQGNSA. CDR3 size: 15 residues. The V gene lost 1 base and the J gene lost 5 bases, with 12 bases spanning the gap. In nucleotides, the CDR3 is TGTGCCAGCAGCTTAGGAGGCGACGGTTATCAGCCCCAGCATTTT. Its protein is CASSLGGDGYQPQHF.

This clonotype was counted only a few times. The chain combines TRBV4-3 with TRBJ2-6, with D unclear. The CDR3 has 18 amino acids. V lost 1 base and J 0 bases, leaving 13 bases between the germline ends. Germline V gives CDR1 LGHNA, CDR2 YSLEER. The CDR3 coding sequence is TGCGCCAGCAGCCAAGCCCTCTATGAAGTCTCTGGGGCCAACGTCCTGACTTTC. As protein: CASSQALYEVSGANVLTF.

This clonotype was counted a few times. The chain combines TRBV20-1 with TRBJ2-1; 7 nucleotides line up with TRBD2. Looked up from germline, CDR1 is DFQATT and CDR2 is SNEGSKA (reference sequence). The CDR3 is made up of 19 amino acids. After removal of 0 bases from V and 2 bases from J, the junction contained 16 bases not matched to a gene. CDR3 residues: CSARDWAGESLRTYNEQFF. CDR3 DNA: TGCAGTGCTAGAGATTGGGCGGGAGAGTCCCTAAGAACCTACAATGAGCAGTTCTTC.

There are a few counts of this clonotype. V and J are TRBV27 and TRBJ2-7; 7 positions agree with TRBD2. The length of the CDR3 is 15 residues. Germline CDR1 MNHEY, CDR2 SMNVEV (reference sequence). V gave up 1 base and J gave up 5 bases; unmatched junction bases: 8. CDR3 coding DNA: TGTGCCAGCAGTTTATTCGGCGGGAGCGCTAACGAGCAGTACTTC. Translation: CASSLFGGSANEQYF.

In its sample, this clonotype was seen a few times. The CDR3 protein is CASSEFRDRDDYEQYV. As DNA, the CDR3 is TGTGCCAGCAGTGAATTCCGGGACAGGGACGATTACGAGCAGTACGTC. The chain combines TRBV6-1 with TRBJ2-7; 9 bases line up with TRBD1. Per the germline V gene, CDR1 is MNHNS and CDR2 is SASEGT. Unmatched junction bases numbered 9, after V lost 2 bases and J lost 4 bases. The CDR3 sequence is 16 residues long.

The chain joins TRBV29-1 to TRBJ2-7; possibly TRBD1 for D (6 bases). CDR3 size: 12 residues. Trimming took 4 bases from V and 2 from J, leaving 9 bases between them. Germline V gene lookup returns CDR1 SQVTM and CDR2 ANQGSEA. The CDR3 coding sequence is TGCAGCGTTGTGAGGGACACCTACGAGCAGTACTTC. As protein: CSVVRDTYEQYF.

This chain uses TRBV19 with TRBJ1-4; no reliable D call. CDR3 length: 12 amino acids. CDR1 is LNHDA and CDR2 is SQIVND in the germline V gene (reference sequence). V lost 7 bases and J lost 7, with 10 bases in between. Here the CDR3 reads CASNDVGEKLFF. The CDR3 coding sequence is TGTGCCAGTAACGATGTAGGTGAAAAACTGTTTTTT.

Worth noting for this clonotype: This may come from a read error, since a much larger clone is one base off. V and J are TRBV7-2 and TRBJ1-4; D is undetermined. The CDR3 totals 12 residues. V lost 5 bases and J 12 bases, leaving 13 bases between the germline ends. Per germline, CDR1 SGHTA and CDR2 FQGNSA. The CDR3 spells CASSPSHEELFF. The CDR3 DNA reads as TGTGCCAGCAGCCCCTCCCACGAAGAACTGTTTTTT.

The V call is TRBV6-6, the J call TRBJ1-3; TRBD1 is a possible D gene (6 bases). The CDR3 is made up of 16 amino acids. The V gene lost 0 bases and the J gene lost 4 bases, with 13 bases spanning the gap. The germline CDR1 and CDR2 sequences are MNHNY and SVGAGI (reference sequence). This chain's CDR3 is CASSYSVGGLGNTIYF. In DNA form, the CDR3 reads TGTGCCAGCAGTTACTCTGTTGGGGGCTTGGGAAACACCATATATTTT.

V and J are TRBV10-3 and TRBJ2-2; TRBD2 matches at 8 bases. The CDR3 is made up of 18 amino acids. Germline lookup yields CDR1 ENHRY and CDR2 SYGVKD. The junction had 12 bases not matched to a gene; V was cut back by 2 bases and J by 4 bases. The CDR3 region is CAISEVGGLSGGTGELFF. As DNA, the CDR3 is TGTGCCATCAGTGAGGTCGGCGGTCTAAGCGGGGGCACCGGGGAGCTGTTTTTT.

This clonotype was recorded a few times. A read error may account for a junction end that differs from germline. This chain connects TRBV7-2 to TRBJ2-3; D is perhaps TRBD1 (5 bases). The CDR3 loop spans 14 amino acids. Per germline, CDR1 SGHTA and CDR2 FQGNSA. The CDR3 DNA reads TGTGCCAGCAACTTACGACAGAGCACAGATACGCAGTATTTT. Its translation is CASNLRQSTDTQYF.

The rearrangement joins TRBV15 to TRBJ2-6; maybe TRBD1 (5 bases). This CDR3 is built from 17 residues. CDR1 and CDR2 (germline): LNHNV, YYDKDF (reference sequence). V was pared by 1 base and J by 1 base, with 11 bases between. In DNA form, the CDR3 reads TGTGCCACCAGCAGAGCCCCAGGGTCTTCTGGGGCCAACGTCCTGACTTTC. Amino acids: CATSRAPGSSGANVLTF.

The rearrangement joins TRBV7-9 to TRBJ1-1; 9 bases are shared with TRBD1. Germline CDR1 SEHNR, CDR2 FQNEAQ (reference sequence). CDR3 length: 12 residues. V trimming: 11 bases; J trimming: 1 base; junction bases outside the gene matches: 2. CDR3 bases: TGTGCCGGACAGGGGACGAACACTGAAGCTTTCTTT. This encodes CAGQGTNTEAFF.